This passage covers 22 T cell receptor beta chains from one sample sequenced in a study of T cell responses to AZD1222 COVID-19 vaccine. The repertoire was sequenced with immunoSEQ multiplex PCR; TCRdb's copy has only in-frame clones and lacks some. The sample records about 84,000 clones, 75% to 90% being singletons. Material: peripheral blood, obtained 28 days after the second AZD1222 dose. Receptors originate from an adult who received the AZD1222 COVID-19 vaccine.

CDR3 protein: CASSLVGDETQYF. The CDR3 region has the DNA TGTGCCAGCAGCTTAGTGGGGGACGAGACCCAGTACTTC. The chain carries TRBV7-2 and TRBJ2-5, with D possibly called TRBD1 or TRBD2 (5 bases each). The germline V gene has CDR1 SGHTA and CDR2 FQGNSA. V was shortened by 1 base and J by 5 bases, with 8 bases between the two germline ends. The CDR3 covers 13 residues.

This clone was seen only once. The chain links TRBV28 to TRBJ2-1, with TRBD2 matching over 11 bases. This CDR3 is 15 amino acids long. Germline V gene sequence: CDR1 MDHEN, CDR2 SYDVKM. V shed 11 bases, J shed 12 bases, and the junction held 18 bases outside the gene matches. CDR3 sequence: CASTPGVAGGPRQFF. The CDR3 DNA follows: TGTGCCTCAACCCCGGGGGTAGCGGGAGGGCCCAGGCAGTTCTTC. Drawing the rest from reference TRBV28 and TRBJ2-1, the complete variable domain is DVKVTQSSRYLVKRTGEKVFLECVQDMDHENMFWYRQDPGLGLRLIYFSYDVKMKEKGDIPEGYSVSREKKERFSLILESASTNQTSMYLCASTPGVAGGPRQFFGPGTRLTVL.

The chain is built from TRBV21-1 and TRBJ2-5; the D segment call TRBD1 is taken from the table without a DNA check. TRBV21-1 is designated a pseudogene. This CDR3 has 15 residues. DNA of the CDR3: TGTGCCAGCAGCACCAGACAGGGGGCGATGGAGACCCAGTACTTC. Protein: CASSTRQGAMETQYF.

CDR3: CASSQGYQPQHF. CDR3 DNA: TGTGCCAGCAGCCAAGGCTACCAGCCCCAGCATTTT. V gene TRBV3-1 (or the pseudogene TRBV3-2) combines with J gene TRBJ1-5; D gene uncertain. The germline V gene has CDR1 LGHDT and CDR2 YNNKEL (reference sequence). The CDR3 runs 12 residues. V dropped 1 base and J dropped 7 bases, with 5 bases sitting between them.

The chain employs TRBV12-3 or TRBV12-4 and TRBJ2-5; no definite D call. The V and J ends lost 2 bases and 2 bases respectively, with 6 bases between them. The CDR3 covers 13 residues. The CDR3 bases are TGTGCCAGCAGTTTACCACCACAAGAGACCCAGTACTTC. Residues: CASSLPPQETQYF.

The chain couples TRBV6-5 to TRBJ2-7; 11 nucleotides match TRBD2. The junction had 4 bases not matched to a gene; V was cut back by 6 bases and J by 3 bases. From germline, CDR1 is MNHEY and CDR2 SVGAGI. The CDR3 spans 14 residues. CDR3 amino acids: CASSRGTSGYEQYF. The CDR3 nucleotides read TGTGCCAGCAGCCGCGGGACTAGCGGCTACGAGCAGTACTTC.

This chain links TRBV18 with TRBJ2-3; D remains ambiguous. From germline, CDR1 is KGHSH and CDR2 LQKENI. V was clipped by 0 bases and J by 5 bases, with 6 bases between them. The CDR3 has 13 residues. CDR3 region: CASSPPLLDTQYF. DNA of the CDR3: TGTGCCAGCTCACCACCGTTGTTAGATACGCAGTATTTT.

V gene TRBV12-3 or TRBV12-4 combines with J gene TRBJ2-5, with D hard to call. V lost 6 bases and J lost 3, with 11 bases in between. CDR3 size: 13 residues. CDR3 DNA sequence: TGTGCCAGCAGCCTCACGTCCAAAGAGACCCAGTACTTC. It is translated as CASSLTSKETQYF.

This chain joins TRBV28 and TRBJ1-2; perhaps TRBD1 as D (5 bases). Germline V lookup: CDR1 MDHEN, CDR2 SYDVKM. This CDR3 is built from 13 residues. Trimming stripped 11 bases from V and 6 bases from J, with 19 bases between. For the CDR3, the DNA is TGTGCCTCGGTCAGAGGCCGGGGACATGGCTACACCTTC. It encodes CASVRGRGHGYTF.

The chain joins TRBV28 to TRBJ2-7; TRBD1 is a possible D gene (6 bases). V dropped 2 bases and J dropped 6 bases, with 14 bases sitting between them. The CDR3 length is 14 residues. CDR1 and CDR2 from the germline V gene are MDHEN and SYDVKM. The CDR3 nucleotides are TGTGCCAGCAGTTTAATGGCAGGGGTGTTCGAGCAGTACTTC. Amino acids: CASSLMAGVFEQYF. The complete variable domain, with remaining parts taken from reference TRBV28 and TRBJ2-7, reads DVKVTQSSRYLVKRTGEKVFLECVQDMDHENMFWYRQDPGLGLRLIYFSYDVKMKEKGDIPEGYSVSREKKERFSLILESASTNQTSMYLCASSLMAGVFEQYFGPGTRLTVT.

V is TRBV28 and J is TRBJ1-2; D is undetermined. Germline CDR1 and CDR2: MDHEN and SYDVKM. The CDR3 is made up of 15 amino acids. Trimming shortened V by 3 bases and J by 0 bases, and 11 bases separated the two germline ends. This CDR3 is CASSFPTGANYGYTF. CDR3 DNA: TGTGCCAGCAGTTTCCCGACGGGAGCTAACTATGGCTACACCTTC.

The genes are TRBV5-6 and TRBJ1-4; 8 bases agree with TRBD1. The germline gives CDR1 SGHDT, CDR2 YYEEEE. The CDR3 spans 15 residues. The V and J ends lost 2 bases and 8 bases, in that order; junction bases with no gene match: 8. This chain's CDR3 is CASSFRTGIKEKLFF. The CDR3 DNA is TGTGCCAGCAGCTTCCGGACAGGGATTAAAGAAAAACTGTTTTTT. The full variable domain, rest sourced from reference TRBV5-6 and TRBJ1-4, is DAGVTQSPTHLIKTRGQQVTLRCSPKSGHDTVSWYQQALGQGPQFIFQYYEEEERQRGNFPDRFSGHQFPNYSSELNVNALLLGDSALYLCASSFRTGIKEKLFFGSGTQLSVL.

CDR3 sequence: CASSLFGGANYEQYF. For the CDR3, the DNA is TGTGCCAGCAGCTTATTTGGGGGGGCTAACTACGAGCAGTACTTC. The V call is TRBV11-3, the J call TRBJ2-7, with TRBD2 as a possible D gene (7 bases). Looked up from germline, CDR1 is SGHNT and CDR2 is YENEEA. V lost 2 bases and J 3 bases, leaving 14 bases between the germline ends. The CDR3 contains 15 residues.

The chain combines TRBV7-2 with TRBJ1-5; the D is unclear. CDR1 and CDR2 (germline): SGHTA, FQGNSA. This CDR3 has 13 amino acids. V was trimmed by 1 base and J by 6 bases, leaving 7 bases between them. CDR3 amino acids: CASSLGAVQPQHF. The CDR3 coding sequence is TGTGCCAGCAGCTTAGGGGCGGTTCAGCCCCAGCATTTT.

The V and J genes are TRBV7-2 and TRBJ1-5, with D uncertain. Trimming removed 7 bases at V and 6 bases at J, with 10 bases between. The CDR3 runs 12 residues. Germline values: CDR1 SGHTA, CDR2 FQGNSA. The CDR3 is CASTQGSQPQHF. CDR3 coding DNA: TGTGCCAGCACCCAAGGAAGTCAGCCCCAGCATTTT. Combining the CDR3 with reference TRBV7-2 and TRBJ1-5 gives the whole variable domain GAGVSQSPSNKVTEKGKDVELRCDPISGHTALYWYRQSLGQGLEFLIYFQGNSAPDKSGLPSDRFSAERTGGSVSTLTIQRTQQEDSAVYLCASTQGSQPQHFGDGTRLSIL.

V gene TRBV7-6 combines with J gene TRBJ1-2, with D possibly being TRBD1 (6 bases). Germline lookup yields CDR1 SGHVS and CDR2 FNYEAQ. V gave up 2 bases and J gave up 4 bases, with 11 bases separating them. This CDR3 is 14 amino acids long. The CDR3 DNA is TGTGCCAGCAGCTTAACACAGGACAGCTATGGCTACACCTTC. Its translation is CASSLTQDSYGYTF.

The chain joins TRBV24-1 to TRBJ1-2, with D uncertain. Germline CDR1 is KGHDR and CDR2 is SFDVKD. The CDR3 is 14 residues long. Trimming cost V 4 bases and J 3 bases, with 11 bases left between them. The CDR3 DNA is TGTGCCACCAGTGACCCCGGACGGTACTATGGCTACACCTTC. It specifies CATSDPGRYYGYTF.

This clone was picked up one time. Additional DNA sequences in this sample encode the identical CDR3. V usage is TRBV3-1 (or the pseudogene TRBV3-2) and J usage is TRBJ1-3; D uncertain. The length of the CDR3 is 13 residues. Per germline, CDR1 LGHDT and CDR2 YNNKEL (reference sequence). V lost 4 bases to trimming and J lost 0 bases, with 4 bases between them. DNA of the CDR3: TGTGCCAGCAGCCCGAGCTCTGGAAACACCATATATTTT. It yields the protein CASSPSSGNTIYF.

The J gene is TRBJ1-1, the V gene TRBV10-3; D remains unclear. The CDR3 spans 13 residues. V was clipped by 4 bases and J by 5 bases, with 11 bases between them. Germline CDR1 ENHRY, CDR2 SYGVKD. The CDR3 reads CAISGLGVTEAFF. For the CDR3, the DNA is TGTGCCATCAGTGGGCTCGGGGTAACTGAAGCTTTCTTT.

The genes are TRBV27 and TRBJ2-3; TRBD2 aligns across 9 bases. This CDR3 region has 15 residues. Germline V CDR1 and CDR2: MNHEY, SMNVEV (reference sequence). V dropped 2 bases and J dropped 5; count of bases not matched to a gene: 5. As DNA, the CDR3 is TGTGCCAGCAGTTTACGGCTAGCGGGGAGAGATACGCAGTATTTT. Translated: CASSLRLAGRDTQYF.

V gene TRBV19 combines with J gene TRBJ2-2; TRBD2 is a possible D gene (6 bases). Germline CDR1 reads LNHDA; CDR2 reads SQIVND (reference sequence). The V and J ends lost 5 bases and 4 bases respectively, with 8 bases between them. This CDR3 is 13 amino acids long. CDR3 in amino acids: CASSRRGTGELFF. The CDR3 DNA reads TGTGCCAGTAGTCGGCGGGGCACCGGGGAGCTGTTTTTT.

J is TRBJ2-1 and V is TRBV7-9, with a tentative D call TRBD2 (7 bases). V shed 5 bases and J shed 9 bases, with 20 bases lying between them. The CDR3 contains 15 residues. CDR1 SEHNR and CDR2 FQNEAQ come from the germline V gene (reference sequence). The CDR3 nucleotides read TGTGCCAGCAGCCCTCTTTGGGGGGGGCTAAGTGAGCAGTTCTTC. This sequence encodes CASSPLWGGLSEQFF.